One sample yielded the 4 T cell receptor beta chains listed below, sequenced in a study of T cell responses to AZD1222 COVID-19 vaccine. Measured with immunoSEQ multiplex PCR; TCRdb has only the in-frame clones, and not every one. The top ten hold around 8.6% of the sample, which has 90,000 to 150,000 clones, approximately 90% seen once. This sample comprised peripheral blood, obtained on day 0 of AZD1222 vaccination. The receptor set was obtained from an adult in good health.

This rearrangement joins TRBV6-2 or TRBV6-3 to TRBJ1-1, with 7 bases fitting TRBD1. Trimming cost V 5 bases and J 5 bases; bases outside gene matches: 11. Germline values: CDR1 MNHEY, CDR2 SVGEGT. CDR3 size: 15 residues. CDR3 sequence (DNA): TGTGCCAGCAGTACCACTAGGGGGCGCGATACTGAAGCTTTCTTT. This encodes CASSTTRGRDTEAFF.

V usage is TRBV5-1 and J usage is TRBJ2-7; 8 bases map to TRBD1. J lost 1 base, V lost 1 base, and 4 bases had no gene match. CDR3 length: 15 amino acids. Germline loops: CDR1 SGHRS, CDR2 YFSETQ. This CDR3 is CASSLLTGGSYEQYF. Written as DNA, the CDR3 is TGCGCCAGCAGCTTGTTAACAGGGGGTTCCTACGAGCAGTACTTC.

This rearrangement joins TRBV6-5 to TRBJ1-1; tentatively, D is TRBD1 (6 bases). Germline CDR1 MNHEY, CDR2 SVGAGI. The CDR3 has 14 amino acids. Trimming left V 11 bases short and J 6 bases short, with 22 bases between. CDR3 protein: CAARFRLQGSEAFF. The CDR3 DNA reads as TGTGCCGCCCGTTTCAGGTTACAGGGATCTGAAGCTTTCTTT.

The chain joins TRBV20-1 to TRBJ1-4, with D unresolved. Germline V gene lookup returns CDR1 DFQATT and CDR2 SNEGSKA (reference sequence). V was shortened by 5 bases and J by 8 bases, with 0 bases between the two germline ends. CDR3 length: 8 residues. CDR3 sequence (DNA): TGCAGTGCTGAAAAACTGTTTTTT. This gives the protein CSAEKLFF.